This is a list of T cell receptor beta chains from one sample in a study of T-cell memory formation after mild COVID-19. MiXCR was run by TCRdb on the 5' RACE reads, yielding one entry per CDR3 protein. The data show about 260,000 distinct CDR3 sequences, around 8% seen once. Sequenced: PBMCs or a T cell subset sorted from them (not recorded which). The receptors were gathered from a man younger than 30 who had mild COVID-19 (a few samples of this study predate the infection). Cell type and time point are not known. Each CDR3 is given with its conserved first and last residue. The order of the fields is J gene, D gene, clone size, V gene, CDR3 protein, CDR3 DNA. The D gene is left open where the match is weak. The size entry is marked missing in some rows and otherwise reads once, few, many or a size class.

J gene: TRBJ2-5; D gene: TRBD2; clone size: many; V gene: TRBV19; CDR3 protein: CASSMDPGLAGGPLQETQYF; CDR3 DNA: TGTGCCAGTAGTATGGATCCCGGACTAGCGGGGGGGCCGCTCCAAGAGACCCAGTACTTC
J gene: TRBJ2-7; D gene: TRBD1; clone size: .; V gene: TRBV5-1; CDR3 protein: CASSPGGSVYEQYF; CDR3 DNA: TGCGCCAGCAGCCCAGGGGGTTCGGTCTACGAGCAGTACTTC
J gene: TRBJ1-2; D gene: TRBD1; clone size: few; V gene: TRBV4-1; CDR3 protein: CASSQLDRIGAGYTF; CDR3 DNA: TGCGCCAGCAGCCAACTGGACAGGATCGGTGCGGGCTACACCTTC
J gene: TRBJ2-3; D gene: TRBD2; clone size: many; V gene: TRBV5-1; CDR3 protein: CASSLEPTSATDTQYF; CDR3 DNA: TGCGCCAGCAGCTTGGAGCCGACTAGCGCCACAGATACGCAGTATTTT
J gene: TRBJ2-1; D gene: TRBD2; clone size: few; V gene: TRBV30; CDR3 protein: CAWHLTSGGLHEQFF; CDR3 DNA: TGTGCCTGGCATCTGACTAGCGGGGGGCTTCATGAGCAGTTCTTC
J gene: TRBJ2-1; D gene: .; clone size: .; V gene: TRBV7-9; CDR3 protein: CASSLVGVYNEQFF; CDR3 DNA: TGTGCCAGCAGCTTAGTGGGGGTTTACAATGAGCAGTTCTTC
J gene: TRBJ1-2; D gene: .; clone size: many; V gene: TRBV4-1; CDR3 protein: CASSQPGPANYGYTF; CDR3 DNA: TGCGCCAGCAGCCAACCTGGACCCGCTAACTATGGCTACACCTTC
J gene: TRBJ1-1; D gene: .; clone size: few; V gene: TRBV2; CDR3 protein: CASTLGEGAEAFF; CDR3 DNA: TGTGCCAGCACCCTCGGGGAGGGGGCTGAAGCTTTCTTT
J gene: TRBJ2-3; D gene: .; clone size: .; V gene: TRBV6-1; CDR3 protein: CASSAPDRPDTQYF; CDR3 DNA: TGTGCCAGCAGTGCTCCGGACAGACCAGATACGCAGTATTTT
J gene: TRBJ1-5; D gene: TRBD1; clone size: few; V gene: TRBV10-3; CDR3 protein: CAISVGTGINQPQHF; CDR3 DNA: TGTGCCATCAGTGTCGGGACAGGGATCAATCAGCCCCAGCATTTT
J gene: TRBJ2-1; D gene: .; clone size: many; V gene: TRBV7-9; CDR3 protein: CAGSRGATYNEQFF; CDR3 DNA: TGTGCCGGAAGCAGGGGAGCTACCTACAATGAGCAGTTCTTC
J gene: TRBJ1-1; D gene: .; clone size: few; V gene: TRBV18; CDR3 protein: CASSLFEENTEAFF; CDR3 DNA: TGTGCCAGCTCACTTTTCGAGGAGAACACTGAAGCTTTCTTT
J gene: TRBJ2-2; D gene: .; clone size: .; V gene: TRBV6-5; CDR3 protein: CASSNRESGELFF; CDR3 DNA: TGTGCCAGCAGCAACAGGGAGTCCGGGGAGCTGTTTTTT
J gene: TRBJ2-5; D gene: .; clone size: .; V gene: TRBV14; CDR3 protein: CASSQMGRETQYF; CDR3 DNA: TGTGCCAGCAGCCAAATGGGGCGAGAGACCCAGTACTTC
J gene: TRBJ2-1; D gene: TRBD2; clone size: .; V gene: TRBV7-2; CDR3 protein: CASAIAGGRNEQFF; CDR3 DNA: TGTGCCAGCGCCATAGCGGGGGGCCGCAATGAGCAGTTCTTC
J gene: TRBJ2-5; D gene: .; clone size: many; V gene: TRBV10-3; CDR3 protein: CAISRATLQETQYF; CDR3 DNA: TGTGCCATCAGCAGGGCGACCCTACAAGAGACCCAGTACTTC
J gene: TRBJ1-1; D gene: .; clone size: few; V gene: TRBV12-3/TRBV12-4; CDR3 protein: CASRPDPPTDEAFF; CDR3 DNA: TGTGCCAGCAGACCCGATCCTCCTACAGATGAAGCTTTCTTT
J gene: TRBJ1-2; D gene: .; clone size: once; V gene: TRBV9; CDR3 protein: CASSVAGQNYGYTF; CDR3 DNA: TGTGCCAGCAGCGTAGCAGGGCAGAACTATGGCTACACCTTC
J gene: TRBJ2-2; D gene: .; clone size: few; V gene: TRBV12-3/TRBV12-4; CDR3 protein: CASTNRGIGELFF; CDR3 DNA: TGTGCCAGCACCAACCGGGGGATCGGGGAGCTGTTTTTT
J gene: TRBJ2-2; D gene: .; clone size: .; V gene: TRBV28; CDR3 protein: CASSRVVENTGELFF; CDR3 DNA: TGTGCCAGCAGCCGGGTCGTTGAGAACACCGGGGAGCTGTTTTTT
J gene: TRBJ2-7; D gene: TRBD1; clone size: .; V gene: TRBV5-1; CDR3 protein: CASSLGGQGTYEQYF; CDR3 DNA: TGCGCCAGCAGCTTGGGGGGACAGGGGACCTACGAGCAGTACTTC
J gene: TRBJ2-6; D gene: .; clone size: few; V gene: TRBV4-3; CDR3 protein: CASSQAEGFDSGANVLTF; CDR3 DNA: TGCGCCAGCAGCCAGGCGGAGGGCTTCGACTCTGGGGCCAACGTCCTGACTTTC
J gene: TRBJ1-6; D gene: .; clone size: .; V gene: TRBV18; CDR3 protein: CASSPAPPGVSPLHF; CDR3 DNA: TGTGCCAGCTCCCCAGCTCCCCCGGGGGTCTCACCCCTCCACTTT
J gene: TRBJ2-1; D gene: .; clone size: few; V gene: TRBV5-1; CDR3 protein: CASSGSGTVSYNEQFF; CDR3 DNA: TGCGCCAGCAGCGGCTCCGGGACGGTCTCCTACAATGAGCAGTTCTTC
J gene: TRBJ2-7; D gene: TRBD1; clone size: many; V gene: TRBV5-1; CDR3 protein: CASSLDRGNEQYF; CDR3 DNA: TGCGCCAGCAGCTTGGACAGGGGTAACGAGCAGTACTTC
J gene: TRBJ1-2; D gene: .; clone size: few; V gene: TRBV10-2; CDR3 protein: CASSESGNHYGYTF; CDR3 DNA: TGCGCCAGCAGTGAGTCCGGGAACCACTATGGCTACACCTTC
J gene: TRBJ2-7; D gene: TRBD1; clone size: few; V gene: TRBV4-1; CDR3 protein: CASSPGTETYEQYF; CDR3 DNA: TGCGCCAGCAGTCCCGGGACAGAGACCTACGAGCAGTACTTC
J gene: TRBJ2-1; D gene: .; clone size: .; V gene: TRBV5-1; CDR3 protein: CASQNAAGSYNEQFF; CDR3 DNA: TGCGCCAGCCAGAACGCGGCAGGCTCCTACAATGAGCAGTTCTTC
J gene: TRBJ1-5; D gene: .; clone size: .; V gene: TRBV25-1; CDR3 protein: CASSEANRSNQPQHF; CDR3 DNA: TGTGCCAGCAGTGAAGCCAACAGGAGCAATCAGCCCCAGCATTTT
J gene: TRBJ1-4; D gene: .; clone size: few; V gene: TRBV7-9; CDR3 protein: CASSFMGSREKLFF; CDR3 DNA: TGTGCCAGCAGCTTTATGGGAAGTCGAGAAAAACTGTTTTTT
J gene: TRBJ1-2; D gene: TRBD1; clone size: .; V gene: TRBV7-9; CDR3 protein: CASSFPTGEANYGYTF; CDR3 DNA: TGTGCCAGCAGCTTCCCGACAGGGGAAGCTAACTATGGCTACACCTTC
J gene: TRBJ1-1; D gene: .; clone size: many; V gene: TRBV12-3/TRBV12-4; CDR3 protein: CASSLSSMNTEAFF; CDR3 DNA: TGTGCCAGCAGTTTGAGTAGCATGAACACTGAAGCTTTCTTT
J gene: TRBJ2-5; D gene: .; clone size: few; V gene: TRBV7-9; CDR3 protein: CASSLATETQYF; CDR3 DNA: TGTGCCAGCAGCTTAGCTACAGAGACCCAGTACTTC
J gene: TRBJ2-3; D gene: TRBD2; clone size: .; V gene: TRBV13; CDR3 protein: CASSFTGLAGVDTQYF; CDR3 DNA: TGTGCCAGCAGCTTCACGGGACTAGCGGGAGTAGATACGCAGTATTTT